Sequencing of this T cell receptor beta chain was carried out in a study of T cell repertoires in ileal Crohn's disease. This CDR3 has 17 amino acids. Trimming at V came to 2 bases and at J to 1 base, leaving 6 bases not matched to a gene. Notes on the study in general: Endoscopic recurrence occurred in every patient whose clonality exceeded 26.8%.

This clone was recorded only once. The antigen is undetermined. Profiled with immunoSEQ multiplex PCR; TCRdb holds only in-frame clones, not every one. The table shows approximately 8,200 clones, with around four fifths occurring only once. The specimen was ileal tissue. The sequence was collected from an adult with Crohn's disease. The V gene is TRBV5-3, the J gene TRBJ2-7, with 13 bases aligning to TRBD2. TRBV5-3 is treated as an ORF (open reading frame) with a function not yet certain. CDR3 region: CARSLAGLAGSSYEQYF. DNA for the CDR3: TGTGCCAGAAGCTTAGCGGGACTAGCGGGAAGTTCCTACGAGCAGTACTTC.